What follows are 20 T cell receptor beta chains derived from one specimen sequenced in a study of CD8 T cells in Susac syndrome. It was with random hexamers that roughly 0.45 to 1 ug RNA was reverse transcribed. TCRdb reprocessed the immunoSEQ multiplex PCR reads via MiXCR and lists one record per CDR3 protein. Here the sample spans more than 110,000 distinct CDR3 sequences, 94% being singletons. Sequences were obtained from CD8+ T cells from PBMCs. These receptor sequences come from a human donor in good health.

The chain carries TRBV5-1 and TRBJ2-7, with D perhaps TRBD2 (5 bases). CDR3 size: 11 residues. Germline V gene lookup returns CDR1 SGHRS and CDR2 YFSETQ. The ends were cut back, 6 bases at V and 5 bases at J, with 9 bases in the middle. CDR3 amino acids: CASNGGHEQYF. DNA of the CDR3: TGCGCCAGCAATGGCGGGCACGAGCAGTACTTC.

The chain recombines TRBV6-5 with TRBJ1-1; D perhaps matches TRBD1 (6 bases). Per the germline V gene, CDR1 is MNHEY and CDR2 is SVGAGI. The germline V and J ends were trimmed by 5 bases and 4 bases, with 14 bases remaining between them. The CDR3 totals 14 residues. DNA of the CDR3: TGTGCCAGCAGTCTCCGGGGGGGCGGCACTGAAGCTTTCTTT. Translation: CASSLRGGGTEAFF.

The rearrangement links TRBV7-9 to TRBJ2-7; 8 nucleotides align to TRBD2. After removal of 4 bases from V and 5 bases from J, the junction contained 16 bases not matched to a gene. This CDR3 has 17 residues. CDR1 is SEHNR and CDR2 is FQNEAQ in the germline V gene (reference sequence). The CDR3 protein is CASSSSRTGTRKDEQYF. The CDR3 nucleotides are TGTGCCAGCAGCTCCTCACGAACCGGGACTAGGAAAGACGAGCAGTACTTC.

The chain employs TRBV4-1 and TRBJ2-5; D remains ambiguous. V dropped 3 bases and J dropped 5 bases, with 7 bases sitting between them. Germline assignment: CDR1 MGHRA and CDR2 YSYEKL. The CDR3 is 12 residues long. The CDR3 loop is CASSHGRETQYF. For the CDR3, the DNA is TGCGCCAGCAGCCACGGACGGGAGACCCAGTACTTC.

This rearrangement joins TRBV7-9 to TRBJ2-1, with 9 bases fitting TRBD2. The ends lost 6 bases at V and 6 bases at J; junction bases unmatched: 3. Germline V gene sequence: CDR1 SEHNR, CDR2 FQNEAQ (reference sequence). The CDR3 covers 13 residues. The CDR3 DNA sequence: TGTGCCAGCAGGCTAGCGGGGTTCAATGAGCAGTTCTTC. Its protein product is CASRLAGFNEQFF.

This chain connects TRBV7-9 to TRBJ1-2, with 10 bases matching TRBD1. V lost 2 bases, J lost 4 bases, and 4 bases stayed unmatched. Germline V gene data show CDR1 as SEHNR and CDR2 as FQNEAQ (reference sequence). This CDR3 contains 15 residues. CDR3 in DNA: TGTGCCAGCAGCTTAATGGGACAGGGGTCCTATGGCTACACCTTC. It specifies CASSLMGQGSYGYTF. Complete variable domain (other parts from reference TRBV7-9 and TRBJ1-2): DTGVSQNPRHKITKRGQNVTFRCDPISEHNRLYWYRQTLGQGPEFLTYFQNEAQLEKSRLLSDRFSAERPKGSFSTLEIQRTEQGDSAMYLCASSLMGQGSYGYTFGSGTRLTVV.

The CDR3 reads CASSQEVGVTRSGYEQYF. The CDR3 DNA reads TGCGCCAGCAGCCAAGAGGTCGGGGTGACTAGGTCGGGCTACGAGCAGTACTTC. The genes are TRBV4-3 and TRBJ2-7, with D tentatively TRBD2 (6 bases). Germline assignment: CDR1 LGHNA and CDR2 YSLEER. V shed 0 bases and J shed 3 bases, with 21 bases lying between them. CDR3 length: 18 residues.

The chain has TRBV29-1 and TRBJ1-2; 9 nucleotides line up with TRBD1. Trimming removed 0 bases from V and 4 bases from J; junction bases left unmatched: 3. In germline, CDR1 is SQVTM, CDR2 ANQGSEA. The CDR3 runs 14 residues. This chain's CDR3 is CSVEDTGGFYGYTF. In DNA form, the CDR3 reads TGCAGCGTTGAAGACACAGGGGGCTTCTATGGCTACACCTTC.

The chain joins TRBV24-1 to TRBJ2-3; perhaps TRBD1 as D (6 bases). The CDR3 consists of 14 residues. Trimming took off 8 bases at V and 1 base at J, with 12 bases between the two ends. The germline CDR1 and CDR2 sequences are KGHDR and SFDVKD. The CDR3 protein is CATTDSLRTDTQYF. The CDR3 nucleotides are TGTGCCACCACGGACAGCCTTCGCACAGATACGCAGTATTTT.

CDR3 sequence reads: CASSLSQGTGEQFF. The CDR3 coding sequence is TGTGCCAGCAGCTTGTCTCAGGGAACGGGTGAGCAGTTCTTC. The chain is built from TRBV5-6 and TRBJ2-1, with D maybe TRBD1 (5 bases). The germline V gene encodes CDR1 SGHDT and CDR2 YYEEEE. V was trimmed by 1 base and J by 9 bases, leaving 14 bases between them. CDR3 length equals 14 residues.

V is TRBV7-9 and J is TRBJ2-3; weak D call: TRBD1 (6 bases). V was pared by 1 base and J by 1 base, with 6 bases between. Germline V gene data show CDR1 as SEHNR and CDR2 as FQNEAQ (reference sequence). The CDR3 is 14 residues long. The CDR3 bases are TGTGCCAGCAGCTTAGGGGGGCGCACAGATACGCAGTATTTT. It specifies CASSLGGRTDTQYF.

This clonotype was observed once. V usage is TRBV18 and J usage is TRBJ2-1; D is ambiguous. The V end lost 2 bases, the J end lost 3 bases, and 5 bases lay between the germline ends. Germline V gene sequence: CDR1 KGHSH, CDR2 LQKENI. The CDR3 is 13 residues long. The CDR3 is CASSPVGYNEQFF. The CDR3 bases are TGTGCCAGCTCACCAGTCGGCTACAATGAGCAGTTCTTC. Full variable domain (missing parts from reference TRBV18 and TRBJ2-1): NAGVMQNPRHLVRRRGQEARLRCSPMKGHSHVYWYRQLPEEGLKFMVYLQKENIIDESGMPKERFSAEFPKEGPSILRIQQVVRGDSAAYFCASSPVGYNEQFFGPGTRLTVL.

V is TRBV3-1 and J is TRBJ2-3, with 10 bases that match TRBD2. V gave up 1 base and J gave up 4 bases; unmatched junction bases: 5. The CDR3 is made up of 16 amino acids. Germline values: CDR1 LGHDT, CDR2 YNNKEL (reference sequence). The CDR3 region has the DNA TGTGCCAGCAGCCAAGTGGAAGCGGGAGGGCCAGATACGCAGTATTTT. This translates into CASSQVEAGGPDTQYF.

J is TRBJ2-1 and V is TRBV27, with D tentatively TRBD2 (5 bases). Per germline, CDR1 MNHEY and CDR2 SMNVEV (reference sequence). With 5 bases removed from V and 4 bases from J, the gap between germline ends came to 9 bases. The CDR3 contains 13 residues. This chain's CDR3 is CASSPPGYNEQFF. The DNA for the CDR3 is TGTGCCAGCAGTCCCCCGGGGTACAATGAGCAGTTCTTC.

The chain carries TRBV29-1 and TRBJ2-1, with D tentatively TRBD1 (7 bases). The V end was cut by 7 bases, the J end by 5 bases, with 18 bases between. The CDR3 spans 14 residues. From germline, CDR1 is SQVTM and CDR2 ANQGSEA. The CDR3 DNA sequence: TGCAGCGGCGCGGGACAGACTAACAACAATGAGCAGTTCTTC. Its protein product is CSGAGQTNNNEQFF.

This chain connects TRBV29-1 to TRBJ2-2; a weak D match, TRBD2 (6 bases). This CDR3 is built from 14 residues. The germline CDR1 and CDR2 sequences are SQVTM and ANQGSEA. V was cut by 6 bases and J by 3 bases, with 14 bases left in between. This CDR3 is CSVEGSGYTGELFF. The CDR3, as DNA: TGCAGCGTCGAGGGTAGCGGATACACCGGGGAGCTGTTTTTT.

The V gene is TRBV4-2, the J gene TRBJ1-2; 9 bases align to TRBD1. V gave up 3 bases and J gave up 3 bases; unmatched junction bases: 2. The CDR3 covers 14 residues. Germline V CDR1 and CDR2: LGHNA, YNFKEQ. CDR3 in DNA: TGTGCCAGCAGCCAGGACAGGGGAGACTATGGCTACACCTTC. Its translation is CASSQDRGDYGYTF.

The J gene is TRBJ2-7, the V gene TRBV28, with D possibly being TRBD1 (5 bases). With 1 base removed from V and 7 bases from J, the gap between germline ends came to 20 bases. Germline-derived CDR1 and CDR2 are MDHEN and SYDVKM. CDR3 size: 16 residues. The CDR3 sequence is CASSLLEPSGPGEQYF. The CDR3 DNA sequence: TGTGCCAGCAGTTTATTGGAGCCGTCAGGGCCTGGGGAGCAGTACTTC.

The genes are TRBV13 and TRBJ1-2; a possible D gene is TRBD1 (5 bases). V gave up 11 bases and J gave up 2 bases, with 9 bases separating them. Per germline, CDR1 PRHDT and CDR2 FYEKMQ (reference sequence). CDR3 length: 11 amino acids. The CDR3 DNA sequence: TGTGCCGTAGACAGCAACTATGGCTACACCTTC. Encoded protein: CAVDSNYGYTF.

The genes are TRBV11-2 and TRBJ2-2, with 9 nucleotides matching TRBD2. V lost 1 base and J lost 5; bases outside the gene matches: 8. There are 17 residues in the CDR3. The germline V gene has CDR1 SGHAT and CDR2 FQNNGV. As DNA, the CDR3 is TGTGCCAGCAGCTTAGTCTCTAGACTAGCGGTTACCGGGGAGCTGTTTTTT. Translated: CASSLVSRLAVTGELFF.